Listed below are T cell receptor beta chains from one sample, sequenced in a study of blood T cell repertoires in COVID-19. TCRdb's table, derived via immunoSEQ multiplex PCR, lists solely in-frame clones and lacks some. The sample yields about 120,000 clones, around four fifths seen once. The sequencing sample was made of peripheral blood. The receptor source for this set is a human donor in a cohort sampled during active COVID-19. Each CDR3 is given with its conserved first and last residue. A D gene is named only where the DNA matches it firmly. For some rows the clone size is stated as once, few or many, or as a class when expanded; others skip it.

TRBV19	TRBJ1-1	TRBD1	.	CASRRTDRENTEAFF	TGTGCCAGTCGGAGAACCGACAGGGAGAACACTGAAGCTTTCTTT
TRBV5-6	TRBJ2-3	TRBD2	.	CASSNSGGSADTQYF	TGTGCCAGCAGCAACAGCGGGGGGAGTGCAGATACGCAGTATTTT
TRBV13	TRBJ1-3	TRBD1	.	CASSIRQGGNTIYF	TGTGCCAGCAGCATACGACAGGGCGGAAACACCATATATTTT
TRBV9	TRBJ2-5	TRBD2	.	CASSVDGGNQETQYF	TGTGCCAGCAGCGTAGACGGGGGGAACCAAGAGACCCAGTACTTC
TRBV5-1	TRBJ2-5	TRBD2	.	CASSPGTSGGHETQYF	TGCGCCAGCAGCCCCGGGACTAGCGGGGGGCATGAGACCCAGTACTTC
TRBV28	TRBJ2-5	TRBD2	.	CASSSSQAGEWETQYF	TGTGCCAGCAGTTCCTCCCAAGCGGGGGAGTGGGAGACCCAGTACTTC
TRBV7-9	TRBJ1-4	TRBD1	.	CASSPGTGGFEKLFF	TGTGCCAGCAGCCCCGGTACAGGGGGCTTTGAAAAACTGTTTTTT
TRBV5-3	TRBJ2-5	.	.	CARSLDSRGETQYF	TGTGCCAGAAGCTTGGACTCACGAGGAGAGACCCAGTACTTC
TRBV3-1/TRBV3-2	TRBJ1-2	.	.	CASSQAGRSGYGYTF	TGTGCCAGCAGCCAAGCTGGGAGGTCGGGCTATGGCTACACCTTC
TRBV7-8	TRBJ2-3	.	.	CASSWLGTDTQYF	TGTGCCAGCAGCTGGTTAGGCACAGATACGCAGTATTTT
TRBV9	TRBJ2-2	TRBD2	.	CASSVTSGGAFAGELFF	TGTGCCAGCAGCGTCACTAGCGGGGGGGCCTTCGCCGGGGAGCTGTTTTTT
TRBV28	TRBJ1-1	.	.	CASRPTANTEAFF	TGTGCCAGCAGACCTACTGCGAACACTGAAGCTTTCTTT
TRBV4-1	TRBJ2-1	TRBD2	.	CASSQERGTYNEQFF	TGCGCCAGCAGCCAAGAGCGGGGGACCTACAATGAGCAGTTCTTC
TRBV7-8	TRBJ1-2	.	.	CASSLGGDTAYGYTF	TGTGCCAGCAGCTTAGGGGGCGACACGGCCTATGGCTACACCTTC
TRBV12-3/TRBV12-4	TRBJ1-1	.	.	CASTRWTSEAFF	TGTGCCAGCACCCGTTGGACATCTGAAGCTTTCTTT
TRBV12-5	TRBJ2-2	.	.	CASGGAGTGELFF	TGTGCTAGTGGGGGCGCAGGCACCGGGGAGCTGTTTTTT
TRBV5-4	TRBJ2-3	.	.	CASSGDSTSTDTQYF	TGTGCCAGTTCCGGGGACTCAACCTCCACAGATACGCAGTATTTT
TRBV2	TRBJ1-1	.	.	CASSATNAPGGPGGNTEAFF	TGTGCCAGCAGTGCAACAAACGCTCCCGGGGGCCCGGGGGGTAACACTGAAGCTTTCTTT
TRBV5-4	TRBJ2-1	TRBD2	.	CASSAGGNYGGGNEQFF	TGTGCCAGCAGCGCTGGCGGGAATTACGGGGGGGGTAATGAGCAGTTCTTC
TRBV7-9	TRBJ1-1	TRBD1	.	CASSAGTVNTEAFF	TGTGCCAGCAGCGCGGGGACAGTCAACACTGAAGCTTTCTTT
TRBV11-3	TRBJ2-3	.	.	CASSFSGTDTQYF	TGTGCCAGCAGCTTCTCAGGGACAGATACGCAGTATTTT
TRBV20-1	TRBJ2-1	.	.	CSARGGDEQFF	TGCAGTGCTAGGGGCGGGGATGAGCAGTTCTTC
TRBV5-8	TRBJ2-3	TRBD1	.	CASSGFGQGSTDTQYF	TGTGCCAGCTCCGGCTTTGGACAGGGGAGCACAGATACGCAGTATTTT
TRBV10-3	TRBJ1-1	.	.	CAISDQGEAFF	TGTGCCATCAGCGACCAGGGTGAGGCTTTCTTT
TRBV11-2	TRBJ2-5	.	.	CASSFAGKETQYF	TGTGCCAGCAGCTTCGCGGGGAAAGAGACCCAGTACTTC
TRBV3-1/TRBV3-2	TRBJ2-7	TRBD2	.	CASSQAAGGSYEQYF	TGTGCCAGCAGCCAAGCCGCGGGGGGATCCTACGAGCAGTACTTC
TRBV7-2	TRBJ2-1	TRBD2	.	CASSPRTSGGLYNEQFF	TGTGCCAGCAGCCCCCGGACTAGCGGGGGCCTCTACAATGAGCAGTTCTTC
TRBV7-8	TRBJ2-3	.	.	CASSLASGADTQYF	TGTGCCAGCAGCTTAGCCTCCGGGGCAGATACGCAGTATTTT
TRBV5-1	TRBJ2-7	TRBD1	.	CASSSGQDHDEQYF	TGCGCCAGCAGCTCGGGACAGGACCACGACGAGCAGTACTTC
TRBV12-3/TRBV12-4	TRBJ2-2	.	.	CASSPGNTGELFF	TGTGCCAGCAGCCCGGGAAACACCGGGGAGCTGTTTTTT
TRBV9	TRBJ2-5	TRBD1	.	CASSEGTGVRETQYF	TGTGCCAGCAGCGAGGGGACAGGGGTGAGGGAGACCCAGTACTTC
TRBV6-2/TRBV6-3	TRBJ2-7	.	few	CASSSAQGGEQYF	TGTGCCAGCAGTTCCGCCCAGGGGGGCGAGCAGTACTTC
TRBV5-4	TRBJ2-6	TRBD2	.	CASSLLAGGTGANVLTF	TGTGCCAGCAGCTTGCTAGCGGGGGGGACTGGGGCCAACGTCCTGACTTTC
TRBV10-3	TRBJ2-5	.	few	CAISEGAQETQYF	TGTGCCATCAGTGAGGGGGCCCAAGAGACCCAGTACTTC
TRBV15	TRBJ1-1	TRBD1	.	CATSSNRGADTEAFF	TGTGCCACCAGCAGCAACAGGGGCGCGGACACTGAAGCTTTCTTT
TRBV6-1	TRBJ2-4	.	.	CASSESGFSKNIQYF	TGTGCCAGCAGTGAGTCCGGTTTCTCCAAAAACATTCAGTACTTC
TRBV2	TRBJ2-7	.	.	CASNRGLYEQYF	TGTGCCAGCAACCGGGGTCTCTACGAGCAGTACTTC
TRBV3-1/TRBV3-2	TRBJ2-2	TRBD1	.	CASSLRQGASGELFF	TGTGCCAGCAGCCTTCGACAGGGGGCGTCCGGGGAGCTGTTTTTT
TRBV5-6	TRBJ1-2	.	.	CASSEGDYGYTF	TGTGCCAGCAGCGAGGGAGACTATGGCTACACCTTC
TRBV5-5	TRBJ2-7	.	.	CASSLAVGGYEQYF	TGTGCCAGCAGCTTGGCCGTGGGGGGTTACGAGCAGTACTTC
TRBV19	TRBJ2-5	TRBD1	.	CASSPAQGARGTQYF	TGTGCCAGTAGTCCCGCGCAGGGGGCGCGTGGGACCCAGTACTTC
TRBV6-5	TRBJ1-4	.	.	CASSYSLQGEKLFF	TGTGCCAGCAGTTACTCGCTCCAGGGAGAAAAACTGTTTTTT
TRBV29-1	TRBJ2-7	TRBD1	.	CSVAGTGVSNEQYF	TGCAGCGTCGCCGGGACAGGGGTTTCCAACGAGCAGTACTTC
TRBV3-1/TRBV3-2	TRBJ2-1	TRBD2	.	CARSEGLASYNEQFF	TGTGCCAGGAGCGAGGGACTAGCGAGTTACAATGAGCAGTTCTTC
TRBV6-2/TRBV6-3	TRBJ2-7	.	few	CASSPGLNYEQYF	TGTGCCAGCAGCCCCGGACTGAACTACGAGCAGTACTTC